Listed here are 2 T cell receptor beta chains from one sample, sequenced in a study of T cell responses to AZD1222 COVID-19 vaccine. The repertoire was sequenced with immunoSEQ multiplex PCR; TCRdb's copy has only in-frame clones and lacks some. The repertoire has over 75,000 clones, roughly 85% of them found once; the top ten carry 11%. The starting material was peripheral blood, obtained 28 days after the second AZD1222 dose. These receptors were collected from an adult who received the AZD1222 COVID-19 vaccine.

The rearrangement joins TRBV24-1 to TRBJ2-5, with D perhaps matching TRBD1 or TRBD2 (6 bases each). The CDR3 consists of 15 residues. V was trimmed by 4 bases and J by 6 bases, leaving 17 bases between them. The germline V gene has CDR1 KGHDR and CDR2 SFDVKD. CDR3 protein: CATSDPRQEGKTQYF. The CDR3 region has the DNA TGTGCCACCAGTGACCCCAGACAGGAGGGGAAGACCCAGTACTTC.

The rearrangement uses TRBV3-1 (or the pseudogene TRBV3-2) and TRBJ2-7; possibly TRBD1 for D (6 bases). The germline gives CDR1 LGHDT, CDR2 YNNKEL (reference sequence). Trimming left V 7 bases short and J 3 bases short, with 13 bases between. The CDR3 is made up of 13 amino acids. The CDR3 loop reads CASMREGVYEQYF. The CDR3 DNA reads TGTGCCAGCATGCGCGAGGGGGTCTACGAGCAGTACTTC.